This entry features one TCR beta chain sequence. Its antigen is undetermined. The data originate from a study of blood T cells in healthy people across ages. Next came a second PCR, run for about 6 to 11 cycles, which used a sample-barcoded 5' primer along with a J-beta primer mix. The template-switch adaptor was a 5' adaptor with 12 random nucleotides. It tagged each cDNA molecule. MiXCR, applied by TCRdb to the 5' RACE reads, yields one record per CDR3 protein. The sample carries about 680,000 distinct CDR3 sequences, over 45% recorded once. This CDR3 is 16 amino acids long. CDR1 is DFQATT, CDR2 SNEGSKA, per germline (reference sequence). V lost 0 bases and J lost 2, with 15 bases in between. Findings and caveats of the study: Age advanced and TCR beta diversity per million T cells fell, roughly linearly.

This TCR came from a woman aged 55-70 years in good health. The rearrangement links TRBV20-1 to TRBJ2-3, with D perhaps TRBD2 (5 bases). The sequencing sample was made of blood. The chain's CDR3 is CSARDRRSFSTDTQYF. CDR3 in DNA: TGCAGTGCTAGAGATCGGAGGTCCTTTTCCACAGATACGCAGTATTTT.